The 19 T cell receptor beta chains below come from one sample, sequenced in a study of T-cell memory formation after mild COVID-19. TCRdb used MiXCR to reprocess the 5' RACE reads, holding one entry per CDR3 protein. The table lists about 200,000 distinct CDR3 sequences, 16% of them singletons. Sequencing used PBMCs or a T cell subset sorted from them (not recorded which). The receptor set was obtained from an adult woman who had mild COVID-19 (a few samples of this study predate the infection). Cell type and time point are not known.

This clonotype was observed many times. The gene calls are TRBV5-1 and TRBJ2-2; 7 bases line up with TRBD2. The length of the CDR3 is 17 residues. In germline, CDR1 is SGHRS, CDR2 YFSETQ. J was trimmed by 0 bases and V by 2 bases; bases with no gene match: 7. The CDR3 coding sequence is TGCGCCAGCAGCTTAGGAGCGGGGATACCGAACACCGGGGAGCTGTTTTTT. This translates into CASSLGAGIPNTGELFF. The full variable domain, completed using reference TRBV5-1 and TRBJ2-2, is KAGVTQTPRYLIKTRGQQVTLSCSPISGHRSVSWYQQTPGQGLQFLFEYFSETQRNKGNFPGRFSGRQFSNSRSEMNVSTLELGDSALYLCASSLGAGIPNTGELFFGEGSRLTVL.

This clonotype was found a few times. The rearrangement uses TRBV4-2 and TRBJ2-7, with D possibly being TRBD1 (5 bases). V was shortened by 1 base and J by 2 bases, with 12 bases between the two germline ends. Germline-derived CDR1 and CDR2 are LGHNA and YNFKEQ. There are 15 residues in the CDR3. The CDR3 here is CASSQVQGGPYEQYF. CDR3 coding DNA: TGTGCCAGCAGCCAAGTCCAGGGTGGTCCCTACGAGCAGTACTTC.

This clonotype was seen a few times. J is TRBJ2-2 and V is TRBV29-1, with D maybe TRBD1 (5 bases). V gave up 7 bases and J gave up 5 bases, with 23 bases separating them. CDR3 length: 16 amino acids. Germline loops: CDR1 SQVTM, CDR2 ANQGSEA. Written as DNA, the CDR3 is TGCAGCGCCCTGAAACAAGGGGCGCGTTGGACCGGGGAGCTGTTTTTT. Amino acid sequence: CSALKQGARWTGELFF.

There are many counts of this clonotype. CDR3 loop: CASRETGASGNTIYF. Written as DNA, the CDR3 is TGTGCCAGCAGAGAAACAGGGGCCTCTGGAAACACCATATATTTT. The J gene is TRBJ1-3, the V gene TRBV6-6, with 7 bases that match TRBD1. The CDR3 is 15 amino acids. Germline CDR1 and CDR2: MNHNY and SVGAGI (reference sequence). Germline trimming cut 6 bases from V and 0 bases from J; bases unmatched to any gene: 5.

This chain uses TRBV6-1 with TRBJ2-4; TRBD2 aligns across 8 bases. V was clipped by 7 bases and J by 0 bases; unmatched bases: 8. This CDR3 comprises 16 residues. The germline CDR1 and CDR2 sequences are MNHNS and SASEGT. For the CDR3, the DNA is TGTGCCAGCACGTCCGGGGGGGGAGTAGCCAAAAACATTCAGTACTTC. Its translation: CASTSGGGVAKNIQYF.

The chain has TRBV7-9 and TRBJ1-6, with D possibly TRBD1 on 5 matching bases. Germline V lookup: CDR1 SEHNR, CDR2 FQNEAQ (reference sequence). CDR3 length equals 13 residues. V dropped 5 bases and J dropped 7 bases, with 9 bases sitting between them. The CDR3 DNA is TGTGCCAGCAGCCCAGACAGAAATTCACCCCTCCACTTT. Translation gives CASSPDRNSPLHF. The full variable domain, rest sourced from reference TRBV7-9 and TRBJ1-6, is DTGVSQNPRHKITKRGQNVTFRCDPISEHNRLYWYRQTLGQGPEFLTYFQNEAQLEKSRLLSDRFSAERPKGSFSTLEIQRTEQGDSAMYLCASSPDRNSPLHFGNGTRLTVT.

This clonotype showed up just a few times. V and J are TRBV2 and TRBJ2-7, with TRBD2 identical over 8 bases. V lost 1 base to trimming and J lost 3 bases; unmatched junction nucleotides: 2. CDR3 length: 14 residues. Per germline, CDR1 SNHLY and CDR2 FYNNEI. The CDR3 loop is CASSEDGGVYEQYF. The CDR3 DNA follows: TGTGCCAGCAGTGAAGACGGGGGGGTCTACGAGCAGTACTTC.

This clonotype was detected only a few times. The V and J genes are TRBV25-1 and TRBJ2-1; the D gene is possibly TRBD1 (6 bases). Germline lookup yields CDR1 MGHDK and CDR2 SYGVNS. The CDR3 has 13 residues. The V end lost 8 bases, the J end lost 4 bases, and 12 bases lay between the germline ends. The CDR3 is CASFDRSYNEQFF. In nucleotides, the CDR3 is TGTGCCAGCTTCGACAGGAGTTACAATGAGCAGTTCTTC.

V is TRBV20-1 and J is TRBJ2-4; 8 positions agree with TRBD2. The germline V gene encodes CDR1 DFQATT and CDR2 SNEGSKA (reference sequence). CDR3 length equals 14 residues. J gave up 5 bases and V 3 bases, and 6 bases lay outside the gene matches. CDR3 in DNA: TGCAGTGCTAGCTCCGGACTAGCTGAAAACATTCAGTACTTC. Amino acid sequence: CSASSGLAENIQYF.

CDR3 in DNA: TGTGCCAGCAGCTCAAGCGGCCGGCAAGAGACCCAGTACTTC. As protein: CASSSSGRQETQYF. The chain recombines TRBV12-3 or TRBV12-4 with TRBJ2-5, with D possibly TRBD2 on 5 matching bases. V was cut by 6 bases and J by 2 bases, with 13 bases left in between. This CDR3 spans 14 amino acids.

In this sample, this clonotype turned up once. This chain uses TRBV12-3 or TRBV12-4 with TRBJ1-1; D not resolved. CDR3 length: 13 residues. V was cut by 3 bases and J by 6 bases, with 11 bases left in between. This CDR3 is CASSLAGYAEAFF. CDR3 nucleotides: TGTGCCAGCAGTTTGGCGGGGTACGCTGAAGCTTTCTTT.

The J gene is TRBJ2-1, the V gene TRBV6-2 or TRBV6-3; 10 positions agree with TRBD1. Germline V lookup: CDR1 MNHEY, CDR2 SVGEGT. CDR3 length: 16 residues. J was trimmed by 2 bases and V by 6 bases; bases with no gene match: 7. CDR3 DNA: TGTGCCAGCAGCCCTGAAGGGACAGGGGCCTACAATGAGCAGTTCTTC. Its translation: CASSPEGTGAYNEQFF.

The chain employs TRBV23-1 and TRBJ1-5; D might be TRBD1 (6 bases). Being an ORF, TRBV23-1 has a function that is uncertain. This CDR3 region has 17 residues. Trimming removed 1 base at V and 2 bases at J, with 15 bases between. The CDR3 spells CASSQCRNRECNQPQHF. CDR3 sequence (DNA): TGCGCCAGCAGTCAATGTAGGAACAGGGAATGCAATCAGCCCCAGCATTTT.

This clonotype was detected a few times. The rearrangement joins TRBV6-5 to TRBJ2-7; D ambiguous. This CDR3 is 16 amino acids long. With 0 bases removed from V and 1 base from J, the gap between germline ends came to 13 bases. Germline CDR1 and CDR2: MNHEY and SVGAGI. As DNA, the CDR3 is TGTGCCAGCAGTTACTCGTCGATAGCAGGTTCCTACGAGCAGTACTTC. Translation gives CASSYSSIAGSYEQYF.

V usage is TRBV12-3 or TRBV12-4 and J usage is TRBJ2-1, with D perhaps matching TRBD2 (5 bases). Trimming took 6 bases from V and 0 from J, leaving 18 bases between them. The CDR3 runs to 17 residues. The CDR3 DNA is TGTGCCAGCAGCCCAGACTACGGCGGAGCCTCCTACAATGAGCAGTTCTTC. Translation gives CASSPDYGGASYNEQFF.

The gene calls are TRBV12-3 or TRBV12-4 and TRBJ1-2, with 9 positions matching TRBD1. Trimming took 2 bases from V and 0 from J; bases not matched to a gene: 1. This CDR3 is 15 amino acids long. The CDR3 DNA is TGTGCCAGCAGTTTACGACAGGGGGCTAACTATGGCTACACCTTC. Translation: CASSLRQGANYGYTF.

In this sample, this clonotype turned up a few times. The chain links TRBV12-3 or TRBV12-4 to TRBJ1-1, with D maybe TRBD1 (5 bases). The CDR3 consists of 12 residues. The germline V and J ends were trimmed by 8 bases and 10 bases, with 17 bases remaining between them. CDR3 DNA: TGTGCCAGCCGAACCAGACAGCTACGAGCTTTCTTT. It encodes CASRTRQLRAFF.

This clonotype showed up just a few times. This chain connects TRBV29-1 to TRBJ2-7, with 12 bases matching TRBD2. Germline CDR1 reads SQVTM; CDR2 reads ANQGSEA. The trim removed 4 bases at V and 6 bases at J, leaving 19 bases unmatched. This CDR3 has 18 amino acids. CDR3 sequence (DNA): TGCAGCGTTGGGGCGACTAGCGGGAGTTCTCTGTCCCGTCGCGAGCAGTACTTC. This encodes CSVGATSGSSLSRREQYF.

This clonotype occurred many times. The chain joins TRBV10-3 to TRBJ2-1, with D unclear. The ends were cut back, 3 bases at V and 5 bases at J, with 8 bases in the middle. The CDR3 has 13 residues. CDR1 ENHRY and CDR2 SYGVKD come from the germline V gene. The CDR3 spells CAISDGRNNEQFF. CDR3 in DNA: TGTGCCATCAGTGATGGGCGAAACAATGAGCAGTTCTTC.